In this sample, the clone carrying this T cell receptor beta chain turned up once. The antigen is unknown. Patients were excluded for uncontrolled infection, other autoimmune disease, pregnancy or lactation. Clinical symptoms, serum thyroxine and TRAb, thyroid ultrasound and orbital computed tomography were used for the diagnoses. These data come from a study of T cells in Graves' hyperthyroidism and ophthalmopathy. Study findings and constraints: For ophthalmopathy, model prediction preceded onset by a median about 6.2 months.

The CDR3 contains 11 residues. Trimming shortened V by 9 bases and J by 8 bases, and 12 bases separated the two germline ends. Germline loops: CDR1 KGHDR, CDR2 SFDVKD. Amplified TCR beta CDR3 regions came from RNA transcripts. TCR CDR3 regions were first amplified by RT-PCR with HTBI primers. TCRdb re-derived calls from the multiplex PCR reads in MiXCR, one entry per CDR3 protein. The sample lists 540,000 or so distinct CDR3 sequences, 40% to 55% occurring once. The chain links TRBV24-1 to TRBJ1-2; D uncertain. This clonotype was sampled from an adult woman with Graves' disease, either hyperthyroidism or ophthalmopathy (not recorded which). The material sequenced was peripheral blood or thyroid tissue (not recorded which). CDR3 nucleotides: TGTGCCACCGAGGGTTTCGACGGCTACACCTTC. Translated: CATEGFDGYTF.